This TCR beta chain was documented in a study of T cell responses to AZD1222 COVID-19 vaccine (dated by TCRdb to 2020 to 2022). Study-level background: Because spike-specific TCR depth and breadth did not differ between the two schedules, AZD1222 recipients who got a second dose at roughly 4 weeks were pooled with those who got a second dose at roughly 12 weeks. A total of about 230 trial participants underwent TCR sequencing, of whom about 210 received two doses of AZD1222 and some 25 received two doses of the MenACWY control vaccine. Trial participants were enrolled into age subgroups of 18-55, 56-69 and 70-plus years, which contained approximately 150, 28 and 58 TCR-sequenced participants, respectively.

The CDR3 regions of human TCRbeta chains were analyzed by immunosequencing. The authors' analysis ran thus. TCRs in the repertoires were compared against a reference library of SARS-CoV-2-specific TCRs that had been generated with the MIRA antigen-specificity platform. Breadth was defined as the fraction of unique TCRs that were SARS-CoV-2-associated. Depth was defined as the fraction of total T cells that were SARS-CoV-2-associated. Using the MIRA data, each spike-specific TCR was assigned both to the spike region to which the TCR was reactive and to a CD4 or CD8 class. Log10-transformed breadth and depth values were compared by one-way ANOVA with Sidak's multiple comparisons tests. TCRdb stores this immuneACCESS table with in-frame sequences only. Part of the clones is absent; in the studies checked, under half of the shortfall reflects unresolved V genes, and no reason is known for the rest. V and J calls and clone size come straight from that table; D and trimming were deduced from the DNA. The table for this sample lists 100,000 to 150,000 clones; 75% to 95% of them were counted only once. The ten largest clones add up to 6.9% of the sample.

CDR1 SGHAT and CDR2 FQNNGV were looked up in the germline V gene. V loses 0 bases, J loses 3 bases, and the germline ends lie 5 bases apart. Taken from cysteine to phenylalanine, the CDR3 has 13 residues. Just the 39-base CDR3 DNA is kept, in frame starting at base 1. The sample's time point label is to be understood as: baseline before first vaccination. The vaccinee samples were drawn from two UK trials, COV001 and COV002, one of which was a single-blind randomized controlled phase 2/3 trial testing AZD1222 (ChAdOx1 nCoV-19) in healthy adults. Trial participant PBMC samples were collected at day 0 and day 28 after the second dose for TCRbeta chain sequencing. Comment on this clone: The antigen it recognizes is unknown. Per-nucleotide qualities are absent, and no much larger clonotype sits a single base away.

Broad study findings and their caveats: Nearly half of unique spike-specific TCRs reportedly recognized epitopes outside regions mutated in the B.1.351 and B.1.1.7 variants. Vaccine-associated CD4 TCRs spanned the whole spike protein, with dominant responses in regions 160-218 and 743-854. Because no day 14 peak-response samples were available, repertoires were characterized only after the peak T cell response. After two AZD1222 doses, both the breadth and the depth of spike-specific TCRs were significantly higher than at day 0 and than in MenACWY recipients. The 56-69-year group was small, and its depth increase did not reach significance, likely because of low power. Participants were mostly white British, with more females than males. The authors suggested clonal diversity may have been underestimated. Conclusions about previously exposed vaccinees were limited because only six AZD1222 recipients were SARS-CoV-2 seropositive at baseline.

This TCR came from an adult in good health. The rearranged chain carries TRBV11-2 and TRBJ1-2, with the identity of the D gene unclear. This specimen consisted of peripheral blood, obtained on day 0 of AZD1222 vaccination. The DNA reads as follows: TGTGCCAGCAGCTTAGAACTGGACTATGGCTACACCTTC. It translates to CASSLELDYGYTF.